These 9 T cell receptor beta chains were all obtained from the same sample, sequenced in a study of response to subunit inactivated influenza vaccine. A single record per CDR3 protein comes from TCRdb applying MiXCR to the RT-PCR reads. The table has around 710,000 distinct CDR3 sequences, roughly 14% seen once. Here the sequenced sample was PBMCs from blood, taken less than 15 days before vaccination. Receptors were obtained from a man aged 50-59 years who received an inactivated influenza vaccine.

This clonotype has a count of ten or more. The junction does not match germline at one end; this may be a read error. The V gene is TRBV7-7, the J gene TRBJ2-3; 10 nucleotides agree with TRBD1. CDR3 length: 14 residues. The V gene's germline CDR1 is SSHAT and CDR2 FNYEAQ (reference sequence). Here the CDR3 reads CASSPGQGPDTQYF. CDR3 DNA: TGTGCTAGCAGCCCGGGACAGGGGCCAGATACGCAGTATTTT.

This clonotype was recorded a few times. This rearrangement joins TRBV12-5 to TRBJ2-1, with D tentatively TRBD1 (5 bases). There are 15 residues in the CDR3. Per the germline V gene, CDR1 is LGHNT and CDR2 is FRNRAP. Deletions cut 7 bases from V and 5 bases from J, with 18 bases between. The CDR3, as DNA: TGTGCTAGTGCCCTTGGCAGGGCCCCGCACAATGAGCAGTTCTTC. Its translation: CASALGRAPHNEQFF.

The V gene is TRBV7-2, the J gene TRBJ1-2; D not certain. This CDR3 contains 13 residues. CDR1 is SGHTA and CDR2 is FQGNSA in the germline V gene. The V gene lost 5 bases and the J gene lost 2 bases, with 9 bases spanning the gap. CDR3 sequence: CASSPRLNYGYTF. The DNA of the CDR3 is TGTGCCAGCAGCCCCCGTCTGAACTATGGCTACACCTTC.

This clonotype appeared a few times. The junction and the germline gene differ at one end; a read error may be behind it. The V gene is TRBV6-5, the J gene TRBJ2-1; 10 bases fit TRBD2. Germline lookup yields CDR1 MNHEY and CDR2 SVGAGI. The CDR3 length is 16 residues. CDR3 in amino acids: CASSYLSGGVYIEQFF. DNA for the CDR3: TGTGCCAGCAGTTACTTAAGCGGGGGGGTATACATTGAGCAGTTCTTC.

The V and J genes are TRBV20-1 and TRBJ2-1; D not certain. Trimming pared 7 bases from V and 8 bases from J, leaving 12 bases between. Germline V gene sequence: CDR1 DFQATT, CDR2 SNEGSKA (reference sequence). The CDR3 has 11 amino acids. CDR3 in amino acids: CSVPRVDEQFF. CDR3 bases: TGCAGTGTTCCCCGCGTCGATGAGCAGTTCTTC.

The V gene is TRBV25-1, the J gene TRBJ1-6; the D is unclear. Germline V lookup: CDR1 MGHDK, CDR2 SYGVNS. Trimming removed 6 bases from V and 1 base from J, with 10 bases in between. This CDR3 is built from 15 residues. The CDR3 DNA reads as TGTGCCAGCAGGCTTGGGGTTTCCTATAATTCACCCCTCCACTTT. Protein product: CASRLGVSYNSPLHF. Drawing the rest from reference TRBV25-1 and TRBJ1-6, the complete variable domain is EADIYQTPRYLVIGTGKKITLECSQTMGHDKMYWYQQDPGMELHLIHYSYGVNSTEKGDLSSESTVSRIRTEHFPLTLESARPSHTSQYLCASRLGVSYNSPLHFGNGTRLTVT.

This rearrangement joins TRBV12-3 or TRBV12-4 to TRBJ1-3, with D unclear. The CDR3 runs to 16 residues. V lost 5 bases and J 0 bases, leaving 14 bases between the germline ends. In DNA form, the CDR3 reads TGTGCCAGCAGTGACCCGTTCTGGGCCTCTGGAAACACCATATATTTT. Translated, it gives CASSDPFWASGNTIYF.

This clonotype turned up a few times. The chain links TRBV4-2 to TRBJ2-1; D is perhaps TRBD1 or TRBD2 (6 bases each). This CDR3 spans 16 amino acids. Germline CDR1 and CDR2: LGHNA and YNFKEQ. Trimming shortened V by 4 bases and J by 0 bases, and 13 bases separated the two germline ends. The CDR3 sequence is CASSRGAGNSYNEQFF. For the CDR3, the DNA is TGTGCCAGCAGCCGGGGGGCGGGAAACTCCTACAATGAGCAGTTCTTC.

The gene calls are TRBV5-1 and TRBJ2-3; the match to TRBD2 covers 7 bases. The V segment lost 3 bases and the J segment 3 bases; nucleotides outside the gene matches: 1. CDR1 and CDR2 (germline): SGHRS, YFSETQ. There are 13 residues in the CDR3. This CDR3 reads CASSCGGTDTQYF. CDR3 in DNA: TGCGCCAGCAGCTGCGGGGGAACAGATACGCAGTATTTT.